This T cell receptor (beta chain) stems from a study of cytomegalovirus exposure and HLA in healthy donors (dated by TCRdb to about 2017). Background on the whole study: An earlier analysis of some 600 of the donors reported under 300 Gb of sequence data and 117 million unique TCR beta sequences obtained from some 170 million T cells. An early release covering roughly 580 HLA-typed donors comprised 250 to 350 gigabases of sequencing data and 65 million to 100 million unique TCR sequences. Among the roughly 390 genotyped donors, approximately 82% belonged to the genetic ancestry cluster associated with self-reported Caucasian donors. The study aimed to test whether signatures of past pathogen exposure could be identified by cataloging public T cell receptors. The study used immunosequencing to profile the T cell repertoires of several hundred subjects and linked those repertoires to cytomegalovirus serostatus. Besides the first cohort of hundreds of subjects, a separate validation cohort made up of around 120 different subjects was used. The study combined high-throughput TCR immunosequencing, statistical association of individual TCRs with disease status, and machine learning to predict cytomegalovirus infection status. To study patterns of TCR occurrence, a later analysis re-analyzed previously published TCR beta repertoires from 666 donors and added high-resolution HLA genotyping. The later analysis used no new phenotypic data to find candidate immune exposures, relying instead on TCR beta sequences and their occurrence across donors. In an earlier analysis of 550 to 700 of the donors, high-throughput TCR beta sequencing was used to judge whether each TCR beta V gene segment behaved as functional or pseudogenic. Donor age, sex, ethnicity and CMV serostatus were compiled alongside the repertoire data. A later genetic analysis took genome-wide SNP genotypes for about three fifths of the roughly 670 donors and used that subset as a discovery cohort. All discovery cohort repertoires had been generated using a single sequencing platform. HLA typing covered class I and class II loci at four-digit resolution. The number of typed donors differed by locus: about 620-640 for A, B, C, DRB1 and DQB1; some 500 for DQA1; 606 for DPA1; and some 470 for DPB1. Because of strong linkage in the cohort, a handful of DR-DQ haplotypes were treated as single units for association and clustering. Among a few hundred genotyped donors of the cohort, an average of approximately 250,000 unique TCR beta nucleotide sequences were sequenced per donor, around a sixth of them non-productive.

Study-wide conclusions, independent of this receptor: In a later analysis, TCR association rates were found to vary across HLA loci, with the most associated TCRs seen for DRB1 alleles and the fewest for HLA-C alleles. For the cohort, immune exposure information was limited to CMV serostatus. Because HLA typing was unavailable for some donors at each locus, only the typed subset was used in association tests. An association between a missense DCLRE1C variant and V-gene and J-gene trimming of TCR beta chains was found in a later genetic analysis and replicated in an independent cohort. A later genetic analysis reported fewer N-insertions in productive TCRs among donors in an Asian-associated ancestry cluster than the roughly 670-donor mean. In an earlier analysis of some 640 of the donors, most TCR beta V segments were observed in productive rearrangements about 87% or about 30% of the time, broadly matching IMGT annotations. The study gave a list of 150 to 200 TCR beta chains associated with cytomegalovirus. According to a later analysis, most CMV-associated TCR beta chains appeared to be HLA-restricted, and the HLA associations seemed to be driven largely by CMV exposure. According to a later analysis, parvovirus B19, influenza, CMV and Epstein-Barr virus appeared linked to several top co-occurrence clusters. Correlated functional status among segregating V segments might be attributable to linkage disequilibrium, but an unknown experimental factor could not be ruled out. Roughly 15 rarely observed V segments, including chromosome 9 orphons, were excluded from the earlier analysis of a few hundred of the donors because counts were too low. Cytomegalovirus status was reported to be diagnosed by the classifier with high specificity and sensitivity in both the original and validation cohorts. A few of the identified cytomegalovirus-associated TCR beta chains were confirmed in vitro to be specific for cytomegalovirus antigens. In a later analysis, about 16,000 TCR beta sequences were associated with specific HLA alleles at a false discovery rate of 0.05. Across donors, most TCR sequences were observed very rarely, whereas some public TCRs were present in many individuals. Compared with equally common non-associated chains, HLA-associated TCR beta chains in a later analysis were more clonally expanded and had lower generation probabilities. According to the authors, the approach could potentially be generalized to other disease states and immunological phenotypes. Assigning TCR associations to individual alleles was difficult when HLA alleles, especially DR and DQ, strongly co-occurred. Roughly uniform sequencing depth across donors was assumed in presence/absence analyses, although this assumption may not hold. A further reported finding was that TCR beta sequences accurately predicted the HLA-A and HLA-B alleles for most subjects in the first cohort. The cohort was sequenced for TCR beta chains only, and without alpha or paired-chain data the features that could be detected were limited. A cluster of highly shared sequence variants was judged likely to represent a technical artifact of the sequencing pipeline.

Details on this clone: The antigen it recognizes is unknown. Per-nucleotide qualities are absent, and no much larger clonotype sits a single base away.

The cohort comprised 710 or so healthy bone marrow donors. At the time of sampling, every cohort member was nominally healthy, though immune exposures that went unrecorded were likely present. The donor tested CMV seropositive and was one of the 289 seropositive cohort members. Each donor provided a peripheral blood sample, and peripheral blood mononuclear cells were used for TCR beta sequencing. The Qiagen DNeasy Blood Extraction Kit was used to extract genomic DNA from the blood cell samples. The receptor library was made with the immunoSEQ multiplex PCR assay. A mixture of 60 forward primers for TCR Vbeta segments and 13 reverse primers for TCR Jbeta segments was used in the multiplex PCR. A multiplex PCR assay on genomic DNA amplified the CDR3 region of rearranged TCR beta genes. On the Illumina HiSeq System, the amplified TCR beta libraries were sequenced as 87-base-pair reads. Processing in the source paper ran as follows. In a later analysis, tens of millions of unique TCR beta chains were counted across the 500 to 850 repertoires, and roughly 10 million of these chains were shared by at least two donors. Raw reads were error-corrected and collapsed into unique sequences with a nearest-neighbor algorithm that merged closely related sequences to remove PCR and sequencing errors. To assign V, D and J gene segments, CDR3 sequences were aligned to IMGT reference sequences. Each retained sequence needed at least a six-nucleotide match to both a V gene segment and a J gene segment. A rearrangement was called productive if the CDR3 had no stop codons and remained in frame with V and J, and every other rearrangement was called non-productive. CDR3 was defined according to IMGT convention as the region running from the second conserved V-encoded cysteine to the conserved J-encoded phenylalanine. Sequences without an unambiguous match to a single V gene segment were excluded from the earlier analysis of about 600 of the donors. An earlier analysis of roughly 590 of the donors called V segments functional above 56.7% productive rearrangements and segregating when the between-donor standard deviation exceeded 5%. To diagnose cytomegalovirus status from the catalog of TCR beta chain sequences, a statistical classification framework was built. A later analysis assigned V and J genes by comparing TCR nucleotide sequences with IMGT/GENE-DB human TR gene sequences. In a later analysis, CDR3 sequences and most-parsimonious VDJ recombination scenarios were assigned using the TCRdist pipeline. A later analysis defined each TCR beta chain by its CDR3 amino acid sequence plus V-gene family, and excluded reads lacking a unique V-gene family. As a way to deal with suspected cross-contamination and a sequencing artifact, a later analysis dropped roughly 600 nucleotide sequences that were highly shared and had low generation probability. A later analysis calculated a clonal expansion index for each public chain from normalized within-repertoire ranks of inferred template counts. In a later analysis, generation probabilities were computed with a VDJ recombination model fitted to out-of-frame rearrangements, and the resulting probabilities were checked against IGoR. In a later analysis, TCR-TCR, TCR-HLA and TCR-CMV co-occurrence was scored with hypergeometric tests, and a repertoire-size bias correction was applied to TCR pairs. False discovery rates were estimated in a later analysis by permuting HLA or CMV assignments 20 times. In a later analysis, co-occurring TCRs were grouped with DBSCAN, and TCRdist sequence similarity was added when clustering was performed within HLA-allele-positive subsets. Repertoires with fewer than 30,000 or more than 120,000 public chains were left out of co-occurrence clustering, as were four to six repertoires with anomalous nucleotide sharing. TCRdb retrieved this table from immuneACCESS and kept in-frame rearrangements only. Not all clones are present; in checked studies, unresolved V genes account for under half, and no reason is known for the remainder. That table gives V, J and clone size, and the DNA gave D and trimming. The sample table shows approximately 70,000 clones, and around 66% are seen once. The ten biggest clones cover around 15% of the sample.

This TCR was recovered from a male donor in good health and CMV-seropositive. Sequenced sample: PBMCs.

This receptor carries the CDR3 CASSQGGTGGSPHSYEQYF. The DNA reads TGCGCCAGCAGTCAAGGCGGGACAGGGGGATCACCTCATTCCTACGAGCAGTACTTC. The receptor chain draws on TRBV23-1 and TRBJ2-7; 11 nucleotides in the junction match TRBD1. TRBV23-1 is an open reading frame whose function is uncertain. Taken from cysteine to phenylalanine, the CDR3 has 19 residues. Left in the record is the CDR3 DNA by itself, 57 bases read in frame from the first base. From V the trimming removes 2 bases and from J it removes 1 base, while the gene matches leave 13 bases of the junction unaccounted for.